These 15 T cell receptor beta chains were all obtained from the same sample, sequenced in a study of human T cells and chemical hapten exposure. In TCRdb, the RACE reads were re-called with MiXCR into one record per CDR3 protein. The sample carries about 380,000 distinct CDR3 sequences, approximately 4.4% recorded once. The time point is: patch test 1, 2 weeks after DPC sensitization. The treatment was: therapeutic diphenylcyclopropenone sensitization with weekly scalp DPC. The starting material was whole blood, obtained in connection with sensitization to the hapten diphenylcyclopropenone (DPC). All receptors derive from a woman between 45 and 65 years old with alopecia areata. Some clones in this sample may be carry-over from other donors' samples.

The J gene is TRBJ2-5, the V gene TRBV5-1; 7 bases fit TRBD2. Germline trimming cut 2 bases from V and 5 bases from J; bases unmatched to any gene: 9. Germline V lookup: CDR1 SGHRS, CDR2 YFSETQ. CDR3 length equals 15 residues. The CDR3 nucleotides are TGCGCCAGCAGCTTCCCGGCTAGCGGTCGGGAGACCCAGTACTTC. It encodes CASSFPASGRETQYF.

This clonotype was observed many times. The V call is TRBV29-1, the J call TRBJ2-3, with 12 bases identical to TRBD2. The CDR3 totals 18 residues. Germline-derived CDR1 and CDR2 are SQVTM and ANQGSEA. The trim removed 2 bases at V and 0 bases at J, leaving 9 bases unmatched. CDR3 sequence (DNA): TGCAGCGTTGAAAGGCGGGGGACTAGCGGGCTTAGCACAGATACGCAGTATTTT. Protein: CSVERRGTSGLSTDTQYF.

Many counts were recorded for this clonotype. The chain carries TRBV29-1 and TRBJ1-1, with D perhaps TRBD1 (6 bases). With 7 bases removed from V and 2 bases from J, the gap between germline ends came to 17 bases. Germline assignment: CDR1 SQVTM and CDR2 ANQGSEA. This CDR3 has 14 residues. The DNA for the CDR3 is TGCAGCGCCCCGTTAACAGGGTTTAACACTGAAGCTTTCTTT. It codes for CSAPLTGFNTEAFF.

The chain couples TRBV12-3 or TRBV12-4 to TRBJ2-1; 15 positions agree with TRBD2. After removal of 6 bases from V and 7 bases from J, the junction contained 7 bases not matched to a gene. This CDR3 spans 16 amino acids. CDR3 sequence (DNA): TGTGCCAGCAGCCCACGAGGACTAGCGGGAGGGAATGAGCAGTTCTTC. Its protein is CASSPRGLAGGNEQFF.

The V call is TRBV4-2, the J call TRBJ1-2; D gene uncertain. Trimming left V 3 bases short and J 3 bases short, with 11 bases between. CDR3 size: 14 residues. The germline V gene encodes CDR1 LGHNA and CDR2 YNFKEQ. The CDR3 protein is CASSQREKDYGYTF. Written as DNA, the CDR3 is TGTGCCAGCAGCCAGAGAGAAAAGGACTATGGCTACACCTTC.

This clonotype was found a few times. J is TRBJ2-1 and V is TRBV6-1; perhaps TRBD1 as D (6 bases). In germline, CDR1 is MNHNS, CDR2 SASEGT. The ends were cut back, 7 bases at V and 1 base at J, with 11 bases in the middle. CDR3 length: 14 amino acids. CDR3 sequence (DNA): TGTGCCAGCATGGGCAGGGGATCCTACAATGAGCAGTTCTTC. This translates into CASMGRGSYNEQFF.

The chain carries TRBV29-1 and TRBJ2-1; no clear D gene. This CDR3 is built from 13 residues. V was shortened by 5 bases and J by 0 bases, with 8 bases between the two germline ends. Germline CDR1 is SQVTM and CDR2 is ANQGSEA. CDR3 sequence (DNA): TGCAGCGTTAGAAGGGACTCCTACAATGAGCAGTTCTTC. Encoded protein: CSVRRDSYNEQFF.

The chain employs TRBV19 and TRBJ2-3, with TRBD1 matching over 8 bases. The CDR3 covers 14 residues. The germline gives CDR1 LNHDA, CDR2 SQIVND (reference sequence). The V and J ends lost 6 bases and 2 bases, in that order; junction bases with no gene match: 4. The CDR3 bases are TGTGCCAGTAGGGACAGGGCCTCCACAGATACGCAGTATTTT. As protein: CASRDRASTDTQYF.

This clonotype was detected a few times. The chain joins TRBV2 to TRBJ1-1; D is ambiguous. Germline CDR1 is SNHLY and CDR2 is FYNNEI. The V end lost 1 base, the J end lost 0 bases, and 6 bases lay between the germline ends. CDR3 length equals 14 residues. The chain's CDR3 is CASSEGLMNTEAFF. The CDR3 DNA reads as TGTGCCAGCAGTGAAGGCTTGATGAACACTGAAGCTTTCTTT.

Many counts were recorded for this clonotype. The CDR3 sequence: CAISALGGEINIQYF. Written as DNA, the CDR3 is TGTGCCATCAGTGCCTTGGGGGGCGAGATAAACATTCAGTACTTC. The chain couples TRBV10-3 to TRBJ2-4; tentatively, D is TRBD1 or TRBD2 (6 bases each). The V gene's germline CDR1 is ENHRY and CDR2 SYGVKD. The CDR3 is 15 residues long. V shed 4 bases and J shed 6 bases, with 16 bases lying between them.

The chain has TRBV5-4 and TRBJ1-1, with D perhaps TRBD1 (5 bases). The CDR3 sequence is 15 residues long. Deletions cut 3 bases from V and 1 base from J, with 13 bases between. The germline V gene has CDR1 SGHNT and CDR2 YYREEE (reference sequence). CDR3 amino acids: CASSSGRQTNTEAFF. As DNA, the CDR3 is TGTGCCAGCAGCTCGGGACGGCAAACGAACACTGAAGCTTTCTTT.

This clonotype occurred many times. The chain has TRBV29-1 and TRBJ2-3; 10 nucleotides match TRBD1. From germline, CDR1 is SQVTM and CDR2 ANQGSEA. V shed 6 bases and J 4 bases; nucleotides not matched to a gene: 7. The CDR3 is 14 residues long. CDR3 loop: CSVQTGGSADTQYF. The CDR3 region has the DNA TGCAGCGTACAGACAGGGGGCAGCGCAGATACGCAGTATTTT.

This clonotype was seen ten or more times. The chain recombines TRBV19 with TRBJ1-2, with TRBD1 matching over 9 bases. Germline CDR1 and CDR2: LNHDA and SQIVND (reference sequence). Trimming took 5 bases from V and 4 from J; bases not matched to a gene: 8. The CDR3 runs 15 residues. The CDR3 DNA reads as TGTGCCAGTAGTCCCACCCGGGACAGGGTCTATGGCTACACCTTC. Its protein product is CASSPTRDRVYGYTF.

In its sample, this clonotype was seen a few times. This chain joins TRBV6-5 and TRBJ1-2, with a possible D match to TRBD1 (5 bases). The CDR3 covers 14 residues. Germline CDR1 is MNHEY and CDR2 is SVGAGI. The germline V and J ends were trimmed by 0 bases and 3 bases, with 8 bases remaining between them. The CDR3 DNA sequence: TGTGCCAGCAGTTACTCCCAGGGAGACTATGGCTACACCTTC. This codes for CASSYSQGDYGYTF.

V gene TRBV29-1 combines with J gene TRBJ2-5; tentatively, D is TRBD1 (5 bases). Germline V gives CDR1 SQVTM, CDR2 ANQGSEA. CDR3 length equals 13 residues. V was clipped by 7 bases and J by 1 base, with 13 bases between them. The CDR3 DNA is TGCAGCGCTCAGACAGACTTCCAAGAGACCCAGTACTTC. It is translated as CSAQTDFQETQYF.